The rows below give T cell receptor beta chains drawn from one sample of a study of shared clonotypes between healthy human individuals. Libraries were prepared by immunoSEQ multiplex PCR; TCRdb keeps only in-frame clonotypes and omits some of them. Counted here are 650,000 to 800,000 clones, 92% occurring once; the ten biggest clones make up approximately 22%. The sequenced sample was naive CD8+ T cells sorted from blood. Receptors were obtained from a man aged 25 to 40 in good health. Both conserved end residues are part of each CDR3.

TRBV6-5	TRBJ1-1	CASSQGGRTEAFF
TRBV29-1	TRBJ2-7	CSVAGTSYEQYF
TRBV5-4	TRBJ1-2	CASSFPGIHGYTF
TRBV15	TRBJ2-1	CATSSRILGGPSDTIAQFF
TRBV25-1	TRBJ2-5	CASSEDQETQYF
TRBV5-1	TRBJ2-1	CASSRLGLEQFF
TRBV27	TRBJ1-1	CASSLFRKNTEAFF
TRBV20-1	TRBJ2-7	CSARASYEQYF
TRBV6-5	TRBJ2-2	CASSYRGNAGELFF
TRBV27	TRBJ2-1	CASSLSTANEQFF
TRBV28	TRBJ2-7	CASSLPHKLGGFEQYF
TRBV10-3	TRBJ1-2	CAISEYGQGPANYGYTF
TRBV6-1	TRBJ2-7	CASSEQGVVGYEQYF
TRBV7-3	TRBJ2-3	CASSLYIRWATRDTQYF
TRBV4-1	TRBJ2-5	CASSQSGQGRRGVDQETQYF
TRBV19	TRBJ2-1	CASSPSGASNNEQFF
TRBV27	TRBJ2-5	CASSLGTLVETQYF
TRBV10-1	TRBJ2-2	CASSESLGAASVLPGELFF
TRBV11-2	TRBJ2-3	CASSLFPTDTQYF
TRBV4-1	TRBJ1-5	CASSQDTRVRPQHF
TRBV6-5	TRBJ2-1	CASSRGAGYNEQFF
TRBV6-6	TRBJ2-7	CASSYDPYEQYF